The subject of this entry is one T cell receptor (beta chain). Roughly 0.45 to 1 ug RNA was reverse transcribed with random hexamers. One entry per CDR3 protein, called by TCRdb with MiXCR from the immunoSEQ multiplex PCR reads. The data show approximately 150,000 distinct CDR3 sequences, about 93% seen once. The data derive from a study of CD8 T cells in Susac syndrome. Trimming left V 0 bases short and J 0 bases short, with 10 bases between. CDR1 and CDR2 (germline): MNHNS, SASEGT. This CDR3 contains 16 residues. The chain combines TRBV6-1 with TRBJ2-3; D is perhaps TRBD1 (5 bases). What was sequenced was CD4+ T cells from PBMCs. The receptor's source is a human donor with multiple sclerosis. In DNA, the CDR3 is TGTGCCAGCAGTGAAGCGCGTTCAGGGAGCACAGATACGCAGTATTTT. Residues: CASSEARSGSTDTQYF.